Below, 32 T cell receptor beta chains from the same sample are listed, as sequenced in a study of cytomegalovirus exposure and HLA in healthy donors. Researchers ran the PCR with 60 Vbeta and 13 Jbeta primers. Assay: immunoSEQ multiplex PCR; the TCRdb copy retains only in-frame clones and omits some. The sample yields fewer than 75,000 clones, approximately 80% seen once. Specimen: PBMCs. The receptors come from a woman under 40 in good health and CMV-seronegative.

Here the CDR3 reads CASRTGEGSTDTQYF. The CDR3 region has the DNA TGTGCCAGCAGGACGGGGGAGGGAAGCACAGATACGCAGTATTTT. This rearrangement joins TRBV2 to TRBJ2-3; 7 bases align to TRBD2. This CDR3 has 15 residues. Germline CDR1 is SNHLY and CDR2 is FYNNEI. Trimming took 6 bases from V and 0 from J; bases not matched to a gene: 6.

This chain connects TRBV7-3 to TRBJ2-3, with TRBD2 matching over 7 bases. The CDR3 spans 15 residues. Losses at the gene ends were 5 bases for V and 0 bases for J; bases not matched to a gene: 5. The germline V gene has CDR1 SGHTA and CDR2 FQGTGA. CDR3 DNA: TGTGCCAGCAGCCCCGGGGGGACTAGCACAGATACGCAGTATTTT. Translated, it gives CASSPGGTSTDTQYF.

V is TRBV11-2 and J is TRBJ2-3, with TRBD2 identical over 7 bases. J lost 4 bases, V lost 5 bases, and 9 bases had no gene match. The CDR3 loop spans 15 amino acids. The germline gives CDR1 SGHAT, CDR2 FQNNGV. The CDR3 sequence: CASSPRETTADTQYF. CDR3 nucleotide sequence: TGTGCCAGCAGCCCGCGGGAGACTACCGCAGATACGCAGTATTTT.

The genes are TRBV6-1 and TRBJ1-5; TRBD1 matches at 10 bases. Per germline, CDR1 MNHNS and CDR2 SASEGT. The CDR3 length is 15 residues. V was pared by 5 bases and J by 6 bases, with 7 bases of the junction left unmatched. CDR3 loop: CASSSGTGVSQPQHF. The CDR3 coding sequence is TGTGCCAGCAGTTCCGGGACAGGGGTATCTCAGCCCCAGCATTTT.

The rearrangement links TRBV6-1 to TRBJ2-7; 15 bases line up with TRBD2. Unmatched junction bases numbered 1, after V lost 5 bases and J lost 2 bases. The CDR3 is made up of 15 amino acids. The V gene's germline CDR1 is MNHNS and CDR2 SASEGT. The CDR3 DNA follows: TGTGCCAGCAGTCGGACTAGCGGGGGGGCCTACGAGCAGTACTTC. Translating it yields CASSRTSGGAYEQYF.

V and J are TRBV9 and TRBJ2-1, with 8 nucleotides matching TRBD2. From germline, CDR1 is SGDLS and CDR2 YYNGEE. V lost 4 bases and J lost 5; bases outside the gene matches: 11. The CDR3 runs to 16 residues. The CDR3 sequence: CASSFGRGLQNNEQFF. The CDR3, as DNA: TGTGCCAGCAGCTTCGGGAGGGGACTGCAGAACAATGAGCAGTTCTTC. The full variable domain, rest sourced from reference TRBV9 and TRBJ2-1, is DSGVTQTPKHLITATGQRVTLRCSPRSGDLSVYWYQQSLDQGLQFLIQYYNGEERAKGNILERFSAQQFPDLHSELNLSSLELGDSALYFCASSFGRGLQNNEQFFGPGTRLTVL.

The chain joins TRBV11-2 to TRBJ2-7, with a tentative D call TRBD2 (6 bases). The V gene's germline CDR1 is SGHAT and CDR2 FQNNGV. V lost 1 base and J 4 bases, leaving 14 bases between the germline ends. The length of the CDR3 is 15 residues. The CDR3 DNA reads as TGTGCCAGCAGCTTAGCAACGGGACTCCCTTACGAGCAGTACGTC. It yields the protein CASSLATGLPYEQYV.

This chain links TRBV13 with TRBJ2-7, with 10 bases fitting TRBD1. CDR3 size: 15 residues. From germline, CDR1 is PRHDT and CDR2 FYEKMQ (reference sequence). The J segment lost 5 bases and the V segment lost 5 bases, leaving 9 bases of the junction unmatched. CDR3 protein: CASSPRDRGFDEQYF. CDR3 in DNA: TGTGCCAGCAGCCCCCGGGACAGGGGTTTCGACGAGCAGTACTTC.

This clone was seen once. This sequence joins TRBV10-3 and TRBJ1-2, with 8 bases identical to TRBD1. The CDR3 sequence is 14 residues long. V lost 6 bases, J lost 1 base, and 4 bases stayed unmatched. From germline, CDR1 is ENHRY and CDR2 SYGVKD. The CDR3 DNA follows: TGTGCCATCAGACCGACAGGGGATAACTATGGCTACACCTTC. The encoded protein is CAIRPTGDNYGYTF.

The J gene is TRBJ2-7, the V gene TRBV19, with D hard to call. The CDR3 has 14 amino acids. V lost 4 bases to trimming and J lost 0 bases, with 10 bases between them. Looked up from germline, CDR1 is LNHDA and CDR2 is SQIVND (reference sequence). This CDR3 is CASSNELSSYEQYF. The CDR3 DNA reads as TGTGCCAGTAGTAACGAGTTAAGCTCCTACGAGCAGTACTTC.

The gene calls are TRBV10-3 and TRBJ2-1; 16 bases match TRBD2. The CDR3 totals 15 residues. V was pared by 4 bases and J by 9 bases, with 3 bases of the junction left unmatched. In germline, CDR1 is ENHRY, CDR2 SYGVKD. DNA for the CDR3: TGTGCCATCAGTGTGGGACTAGCGGGGGGGGGTGAGCAGTTCTTC. Protein product: CAISVGLAGGGEQFF.

In DNA form, the CDR3 reads TGTGCCAGTGATCCGGGACAGGGGACAAACATTCAGTACTTC. Translation: CASDPGQGTNIQYF. This chain connects TRBV19 to TRBJ2-4; 10 bases line up with TRBD1. This CDR3 has 14 amino acids. Per the germline V gene, CDR1 is LNHDA and CDR2 is SQIVND (reference sequence). V dropped 8 bases and J dropped 6; count of bases not matched to a gene: 7.

To note about this clone: This sample includes further DNA sequences coding for the same CDR3. The V call is TRBV5-1, the J call TRBJ1-1, with D possibly matching TRBD1 (6 bases). Deletions cut 3 bases from V and 1 base from J, with 10 bases between. There are 14 residues in the CDR3. From germline, CDR1 is SGHRS and CDR2 YFSETQ. The CDR3 loop reads CASSSLTGNTEAFF. CDR3 bases: TGCGCCAGCAGCTCATTGACAGGGAACACTGAAGCTTTCTTT.

This clone came up once. The J gene is TRBJ1-2, the V gene TRBV30, with 8 bases identical to TRBD1. Trimming removed 5 bases from V and 4 bases from J; junction bases left unmatched: 3. The CDR3 totals 12 residues. Germline CDR1 GTSNPN, CDR2 SVGIG (reference sequence). This chain's CDR3 is CAWDRGTYGYTF. Here the CDR3 DNA reads TGTGCCTGGGACAGGGGAACCTATGGCTACACCTTC.

The genes are TRBV7-2 and TRBJ1-1; 9 bases match TRBD1. With V trimmed by 5 bases and J by 4 bases, 2 bases remained unmatched. Germline assignment: CDR1 SGHTA and CDR2 FQGNSA. This CDR3 spans 13 amino acids. The CDR3 coding sequence is TGTGCCAGCAGCCAGGGACAGGGCACTGAAGCTTTCTTT. Protein product: CASSQGQGTEAFF. The variable domain in full, with the rest retrieved from reference TRBV7-2 and TRBJ1-1, is GAGVSQSPSNKVTEKGKDVELRCDPISGHTALYWYRQSLGQGLEFLIYFQGNSAPDKSGLPSDRFSAERTGGSVSTLTIQRTQQEDSAVYLCASSQGQGTEAFFGQGTRLTVV.

This clone appeared once. The genes are TRBV28 and TRBJ2-7, with 11 positions matching TRBD2. The CDR3 contains 15 residues. Germline V gene data show CDR1 as MDHEN and CDR2 as SYDVKM. Trimming at V came to 5 bases and at J to 9 bases, leaving 12 bases not matched to a gene. CDR3 sequence (DNA): TGTGCCAGCAGTCAAGGGACTAGCGGACTTCTTGGGCAGTACGTC. Translation: CASSQGTSGLLGQYV.

This clone was observed a few times. The chain joins TRBV5-5 to TRBJ2-1, with 9 positions matching TRBD1. This CDR3 is 16 amino acids long. Unmatched junction bases numbered 6, after V lost 4 bases and J lost 1 base. The germline gives CDR1 SGHKS, CDR2 YYEKEE (reference sequence). The CDR3 reads CASSPSGTGSYNEQFF. The CDR3 DNA reads as TGTGCCAGCAGCCCCTCCGGGACAGGGTCCTACAATGAGCAGTTCTTC.

In the case of this clone: Other DNA variants within this sample encode the same CDR3. The genes are TRBV11-3 and TRBJ2-3; TRBD2 might be the D (6 bases). There are 14 residues in the CDR3. The V and J ends lost 5 bases and 0 bases respectively, with 9 bases between them. The germline V gene encodes CDR1 SGHNT and CDR2 YENEEA. CDR3 coding DNA: TGTGCCAGCAGCCTTACTAGCAGCACAGATACGCAGTATTTT. Its protein is CASSLTSSTDTQYF.

This clone was observed once. The chain links TRBV28 to TRBJ1-4, with D maybe TRBD1 (6 bases). CDR3 size: 17 residues. Germline loops: CDR1 MDHEN, CDR2 SYDVKM. Trimming removed 2 bases from V and 0 bases from J, with 13 bases in between. The CDR3 bases are TGTGCCAGCAGTTTAGGACAGCCCTTTGCAACTAATGAAAAACTGTTTTTT. This gives the protein CASSLGQPFATNEKLFF.

This clone has only a few counts. This rearrangement joins TRBV18 to TRBJ1-1, with 9 bases fitting TRBD1. The CDR3 sequence is 14 residues long. The J segment lost 6 bases and the V segment lost 5 bases, leaving 7 bases of the junction unmatched. Germline V gene sequence: CDR1 KGHSH, CDR2 LQKENI. The CDR3 bases are TGTGCCAGCTCAGAACAGGGGGCCGTCTCTGAAGCTTTCTTT. Translated, it gives CASSEQGAVSEAFF.

V and J are TRBV6-5 and TRBJ1-5; a weak D match, TRBD1 (5 bases). Germline CDR1 and CDR2: MNHEY and SVGAGI. The CDR3 is 13 residues long. Trimming took 5 bases from V and 4 from J, leaving 9 bases between them. The CDR3, as DNA: TGTGCCAGCAGTGGCGGGGCAAATCAGCCCCAGCATTTT. It is translated as CASSGGANQPQHF.

V usage is TRBV9 and J usage is TRBJ1-2; TRBD1 is a possible D gene (5 bases). This CDR3 is built from 14 residues. Trimming left V 0 bases short and J 2 bases short, with 8 bases between. Per the germline V gene, CDR1 is SGDLS and CDR2 is YYNGEE. The CDR3 loop is CASSVVGANYGYTF. In DNA form, the CDR3 reads TGTGCCAGCAGCGTAGTAGGGGCGAACTATGGCTACACCTTC.

CDR3: CASSLSGTNTGELFF. Written as DNA, the CDR3 is TGTGCCAGCAGCTTAAGCGGAACGAACACCGGGGAGCTGTTTTTT. This rearrangement joins TRBV11-3 to TRBJ2-2, with a tentative D call TRBD2 (5 bases). The CDR3 is 15 residues long. Trimming shortened V by 2 bases and J by 0 bases, and 7 bases separated the two germline ends. Germline CDR1 SGHNT, CDR2 YENEEA. Variable domain in full (rest from reference TRBV11-3 and TRBJ2-2): EAGVVQSPRYKIIEKKQPVAFWCNPISGHNTLYWYLQNLGQGPELLIRYENEEAVDDSQLPKDRFSAERLKGVDSTLKIQPAELGDSAVYLCASSLSGTNTGELFFGEGSRLTVL.

The V and J genes are TRBV7-2 and TRBJ2-3, with D possibly being TRBD1 (5 bases). V lost 4 bases to trimming and J lost 6 bases, with 14 bases between them. This CDR3 has 14 amino acids. Per the germline V gene, CDR1 is SGHTA and CDR2 is FQGNSA. This CDR3 reads CASSSPDRPDTQYF. The CDR3 region has the DNA TGTGCCAGCAGCTCCCCCGACAGACCGGATACGCAGTATTTT.

The rearrangement links TRBV11-2 to TRBJ1-1, with TRBD1 matching over 8 bases. Germline values: CDR1 SGHAT, CDR2 FQNNGV. The junction had 5 bases not matched to a gene; V was cut back by 4 bases and J by 4 bases. The CDR3 spans 14 residues. CDR3 region: CASSYRGASTEAFF. The DNA of the CDR3 is TGTGCCAGCAGCTACAGGGGGGCGAGCACTGAAGCTTTCTTT.

This chain connects TRBV7-2 to TRBJ1-2; the match to TRBD1 covers 7 bases. The V gene's germline CDR1 is SGHTA and CDR2 FQGNSA. The CDR3 has 13 amino acids. After removal of 5 bases from V and 8 bases from J, the junction contained 8 bases not matched to a gene. The CDR3 nucleotides read TGTGCCAGCAGCGCCGGGACAGCTTGGGGCTACACCTTC. Its protein is CASSAGTAWGYTF.

The chain couples TRBV30 to TRBJ1-4; D unresolved. The ends were cut back, 0 bases at V and 5 bases at J, with 10 bases in the middle. CDR3 length: 14 residues. The germline V gene has CDR1 GTSNPN and CDR2 SVGIG (reference sequence). The CDR3: CAWSVGGMNEKLFF. The CDR3 coding sequence is TGTGCCTGGAGTGTAGGAGGGATGAATGAAAAACTGTTTTTT.

V gene TRBV15 combines with J gene TRBJ1-1; D unclear. CDR1 is LNHNV and CDR2 is YYDKDF in the germline V gene (reference sequence). The CDR3 is 16 amino acids. Trimming removed 0 bases at V and 7 bases at J, with 18 bases between. The CDR3 sequence is CATSRDRGPAPHEAFF. The DNA of the CDR3 is TGTGCCACCAGCAGAGATCGTGGGCCAGCTCCCCATGAAGCTTTCTTT.

This clone was observed a single time. The chain uses TRBV5-4 and TRBJ2-1; 10 nucleotides match TRBD2. V dropped 4 bases and J dropped 4; count of bases not matched to a gene: 5. CDR1 and CDR2 from the germline V gene are SGHNT and YYREEE (reference sequence). The CDR3 runs to 15 residues. The DNA of the CDR3 is TGTGCCAGCAGCACTCCGGGACTAGCGTACAATGAGCAGTTCTTC. Amino acid sequence: CASSTPGLAYNEQFF.

This chain links TRBV5-1 with TRBJ1-2; tentative D call: TRBD1 (5 bases). Germline-derived CDR1 and CDR2 are SGHRS and YFSETQ. Between the trimmed V and J ends, which lost 1 base and 8 bases, there was a span of 21 bases. CDR3 length equals 16 residues. CDR3 residues: CASSLRVGESGEGYTF. The CDR3 DNA reads TGCGCCAGCAGCTTGAGGGTAGGGGAGTCGGGAGAAGGCTACACCTTC.

The chain links TRBV5-6 to TRBJ1-1; 9 nucleotides align to TRBD1. Per germline, CDR1 SGHDT and CDR2 YYEEEE. The CDR3 extends over 15 amino acids. The J segment lost 5 bases and the V segment lost 4 bases, leaving 9 bases of the junction unmatched. The CDR3 reads CASSVPQGALTEAFF. The CDR3 bases are TGTGCCAGCAGCGTTCCACAGGGGGCGCTTACTGAAGCTTTCTTT.

V is TRBV5-4 and J is TRBJ2-3, with a possible D match to TRBD1 (6 bases). CDR3 length: 14 residues. Trimming cost V 4 bases and J 4 bases, with 13 bases left between them. Germline V gene sequence: CDR1 SGHNT, CDR2 YYREEE (reference sequence). CDR3 protein: CASSRNREADTQYF. The CDR3 DNA reads as TGTGCCAGCAGCAGGAACAGGGAAGCAGATACGCAGTATTTT.